The 16 T cell receptor beta chains below were found in one sample sequenced in a study of CD8 T cells in Susac syndrome. Roughly 0.45 to 1 ug RNA was reverse transcribed with random hexamers. TCRdb re-derived calls from the immunoSEQ multiplex PCR reads in MiXCR, one entry per CDR3 protein. The table lists some 130,000 distinct CDR3 sequences, more than 85% of them singletons. Sequencing input: CD8+ T cells from PBMCs. The source is a human donor with Susac syndrome.

This chain links TRBV28 with TRBJ1-1; D might be TRBD1 (6 bases). Per the germline V gene, CDR1 is MDHEN and CDR2 is SYDVKM. The CDR3 is 15 amino acids. V was trimmed by 3 bases and J by 6 bases, leaving 17 bases between them. CDR3 bases: TGTGCCAGCAGTTTCCCCTCTACAGGGTCGGCTGAAGCTTTCTTT. The encoded protein is CASSFPSTGSAEAFF.

The chain joins TRBV9 to TRBJ1-1, with D tentatively TRBD1 (6 bases). Germline CDR1 is SGDLS and CDR2 is YYNGEE. Trimming took 7 bases from V and 3 from J, leaving 13 bases between them. There are 13 residues in the CDR3. The CDR3 loop is CASAGGGHTEAFF. The CDR3 DNA sequence: TGTGCCAGCGCCGGGGGGGGCCACACTGAAGCTTTCTTT.

The rearrangement uses TRBV7-2 and TRBJ2-3, with TRBD2 matching over 7 bases. This CDR3 comprises 13 residues. V shed 0 bases, J shed 6 bases, and the junction held 0 bases outside the gene matches. Germline V gives CDR1 SGHTA, CDR2 FQGNSA. CDR3 protein: CASSLAGRDTQYF. The CDR3, as DNA: TGTGCCAGCAGCTTAGCCGGGAGGGATACGCAGTATTTT.

The V and J genes are TRBV30 and TRBJ2-2; D might be TRBD1 (6 bases). With 5 bases removed from V and 0 bases from J, the gap between germline ends came to 19 bases. The CDR3 has 17 residues. Germline V CDR1 and CDR2: GTSNPN, SVGIG (reference sequence). In DNA form, the CDR3 reads TGTGCCTGGCGACTTATACCGGGACAAGCGAACACCGGGGAGCTGTTTTTT. It yields the protein CAWRLIPGQANTGELFF. The full variable domain, with the rest looked up from reference TRBV30 and TRBJ2-2, is SQTIHQWPATLVQPVGSPLSLECTVEGTSNPNLYWYRQAAGRGLQLLFYSVGIGQISSEVPQNLSASRPQDRQFILSSKKLLLSDSGFYLCAWRLIPGQANTGELFFGEGSRLTVL.

The genes are TRBV14 and TRBJ1-1, with TRBD1 matching 7 bases. CDR3 size: 15 residues. Germline CDR1 and CDR2: SGHDN and FVKESK. V shed 4 bases, J shed 4 bases, and the junction held 9 bases outside the gene matches. In DNA, the CDR3 is TGTGCCAGCAGCCTATTGACAGGGTCGGGCACTGAAGCTTTCTTT. It yields the protein CASSLLTGSGTEAFF. The full variable domain, with the rest looked up from reference TRBV14 and TRBJ1-1, is EAGVTQFPSHSVIEKGQTVTLRCDPISGHDNLYWYRRVMGKEIKFLLHFVKESKQDESGMPNNRFLAERTGGTYSTLKVQPAELEDSGVYFCASSLLTGSGTEAFFGQGTRLTVV.

The V gene is TRBV29-1, the J gene TRBJ2-3; D is uncertain. V was cut by 3 bases and J by 0 bases, with 10 bases left in between. The CDR3 extends over 14 amino acids. Germline CDR1 is SQVTM and CDR2 is ANQGSEA. The CDR3, as DNA: TGCAGCGTTGAGTTAGCAACTAGCACAGATACGCAGTATTTT. It yields the protein CSVELATSTDTQYF.

The chain is built from TRBV3-1 and TRBJ2-1; TRBD2 matches at 9 bases. Unmatched junction bases numbered 11, after V lost 1 base and J lost 10 bases. Germline V gene lookup returns CDR1 LGHDT and CDR2 YNNKEL (reference sequence). The CDR3 spans 16 residues. The CDR3 coding sequence is TGTGCCAGCAGCCAAGCAGAAAGACTAGCGGTAAAGGAGCAGTTCTTC. Encoded protein: CASSQAERLAVKEQFF.

V is TRBV4-1 and J is TRBJ2-7; 7 nucleotides align to TRBD1. The CDR3 runs to 14 residues. Germline lookup yields CDR1 MGHRA and CDR2 YSYEKL. V was pared by 1 base and J by 5 bases, with 5 bases of the junction left unmatched. The CDR3 sequence is CASSQGQGYNEQYF. The CDR3 DNA follows: TGCGCCAGCAGCCAAGGACAGGGTTACAACGAGCAGTACTTC.

The V and J genes are TRBV28 and TRBJ1-4; 11 bases are shared with TRBD1. The trim removed 4 bases at V and 8 bases at J, leaving 3 bases unmatched. Germline assignment: CDR1 MDHEN and CDR2 SYDVKM. The CDR3 sequence is 14 residues long. The CDR3 region is CASSSGTGGEKLFF. The CDR3 DNA is TGTGCCAGCAGTTCCGGGACAGGGGGGGAAAAACTGTTTTTT. The whole variable domain, remainder taken from reference TRBV28 and TRBJ1-4, is DVKVTQSSRYLVKRTGEKVFLECVQDMDHENMFWYRQDPGLGLRLIYFSYDVKMKEKGDIPEGYSVSREKKERFSLILESASTNQTSMYLCASSSGTGGEKLFFGSGTQLSVL.

The rearrangement uses TRBV19 and TRBJ1-1, with 9 bases lining up with TRBD1. Germline values: CDR1 LNHDA, CDR2 SQIVND (reference sequence). The CDR3 sequence is 11 residues long. Unmatched junction bases numbered 6, after V lost 9 bases and J lost 10 bases. In nucleotides, the CDR3 is TGTGCCAGCGGGACAGGGCGCGCAGCTTTCTTT. It yields the protein CASGTGRAAFF.

The chain uses TRBV29-1 and TRBJ2-5, with TRBD1 as a possible D gene (5 bases). The CDR3 runs 16 residues. Trimming pared 4 bases from V and 2 bases from J, leaving 20 bases between. CDR1 is SQVTM and CDR2 is ANQGSEA in the germline V gene. The CDR3 sequence is CSVAGTSGLEQETQYF. The CDR3 DNA reads TGCAGCGTTGCAGGTACCTCAGGGTTGGAACAAGAGACCCAGTACTTC.

This chain connects TRBV29-1 to TRBJ1-2; perhaps TRBD1 as D (6 bases). The V end was cut by 5 bases, the J end by 3 bases, with 16 bases between. Per the germline V gene, CDR1 is SQVTM and CDR2 is ANQGSEA. The CDR3 consists of 14 residues. This CDR3 is CSVQGRGGDYGYTF. The CDR3 DNA sequence: TGCAGCGTTCAGGGGCGCGGAGGGGACTATGGCTACACCTTC.

In nucleotides, the CDR3 is TGTGCCAGCAGTTCGACCAAAGTGACAGGGGGTAGCTATGGCTACACCTTC. Residues: CASSSTKVTGGSYGYTF. The chain links TRBV28 to TRBJ1-2; 9 nucleotides agree with TRBD1. Trimming removed 4 bases from V and 4 bases from J; junction bases left unmatched: 13. This CDR3 comprises 17 residues. From germline, CDR1 is MDHEN and CDR2 SYDVKM.

The chain is built from TRBV6-6 and TRBJ2-1, with D unresolved. Trimming left V 6 bases short and J 7 bases short, with 10 bases between. The CDR3 is 12 residues long. Germline-derived CDR1 and CDR2 are MNHNY and SVGAGI (reference sequence). DNA of the CDR3: TGTGCCAGCAGCTCCTTTGGGAATGAGCAGTTCTTC. Its protein is CASSSFGNEQFF.

The J gene is TRBJ2-1, the V gene TRBV28; the D is unclear. The CDR3 has 13 amino acids. V lost 2 bases and J lost 1, with 3 bases in between. Germline lookup yields CDR1 MDHEN and CDR2 SYDVKM. The CDR3 here is CASSLMSYNEQFF. The CDR3 nucleotides are TGTGCCAGCAGTTTAATGTCCTACAATGAGCAGTTCTTC.

As to this clonotype: A read error may produce the germline difference seen at one junction end. The V gene is TRBV4-1, the J gene TRBJ2-7; TRBD1 agrees at 9 bases. Germline CDR1 MGHRA, CDR2 YSYEKL. This CDR3 region has 19 residues. CDR3 sequence reads: CASTQAMETGTGIPYEQYF. Written as DNA, the CDR3 is TGCGCCAGCACCCAAGCGATGGAGACCGGGACAGGGATTCCCTACGAGCAGTACTTC.